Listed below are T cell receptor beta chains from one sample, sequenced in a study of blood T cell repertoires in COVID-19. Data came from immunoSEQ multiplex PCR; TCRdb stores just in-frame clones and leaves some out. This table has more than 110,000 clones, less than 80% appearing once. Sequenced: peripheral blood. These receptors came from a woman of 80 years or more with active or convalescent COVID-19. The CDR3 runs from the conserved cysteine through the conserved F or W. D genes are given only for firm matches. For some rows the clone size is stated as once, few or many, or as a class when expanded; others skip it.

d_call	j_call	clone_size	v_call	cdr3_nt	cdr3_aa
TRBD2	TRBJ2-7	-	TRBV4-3	TGCGCCAGCAGCCAAAGTGCTAGCGGGGCCCTGGAGCAGTACTTC	CASSQSASGALEQYF
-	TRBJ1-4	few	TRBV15	TGTGCCACCGCAGGCGGGGGGGGCGATGAAAAACTGTTTTTT	CATAGGGGDEKLFF
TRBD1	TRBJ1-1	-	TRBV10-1	TGCGCCAGCAGTTGGGGACAGGGGTTCGGCACTGAAGCTTTCTTT	CASSWGQGFGTEAFF
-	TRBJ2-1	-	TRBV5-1	TGCGCCAGCAGTGGTCCAGCGAGCTCCTACAATGAGCAGTTCTTC	CASSGPASSYNEQFF
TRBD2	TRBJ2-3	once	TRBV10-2	TGCGCCGCATCCCGAGGAAGGCGGGGGTCGAACACAGATACGCAGTATTTT	CAASRGRRGSNTDTQYF
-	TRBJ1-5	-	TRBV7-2	TGTGCCAGCAGCTCCAGGTGGCAGAATAATAGCAATCAGCCCCAGCATTTT	CASSSRWQNNSNQPQHF
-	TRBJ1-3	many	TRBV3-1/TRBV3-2	TGTGCCAGCAGCCCAGCGGACGGAGCCTCTGGAAACACCATATATTTT	CASSPADGASGNTIYF
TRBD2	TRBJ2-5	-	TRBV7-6	TGTGCCAGCAGCCCAAATGCGGGGGGAAAAGAGACCCAGTACTTC	CASSPNAGGKETQYF
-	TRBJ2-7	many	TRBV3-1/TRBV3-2	TGTGCCAGCAGCCAAGATCTCGGGGGCTACGAGCAGTACTTC	CASSQDLGGYEQYF
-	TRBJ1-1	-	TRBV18	TGTGCCAGCTCCAACCTCGGCGGGGCCGGCACTGAAGCTTTCTTT	CASSNLGGAGTEAFF
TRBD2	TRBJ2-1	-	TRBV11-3	TGTGCCAGCAGCATCGGGACTAGCCTCAATGAGCAGTTCTTC	CASSIGTSLNEQFF
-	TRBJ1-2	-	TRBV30	TGTGCCTGGAGTGTAGGAGACGTGAGGGGCTACACCTTC	CAWSVGDVRGYTF
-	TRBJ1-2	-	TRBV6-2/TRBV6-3	TGTGCCAGCAGTACAAGACAGAAGACTAACTATGGCTACACCTTC	CASSTRQKTNYGYTF
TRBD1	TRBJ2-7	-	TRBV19	TGTGCCAGTAGTGCCCTACAGGGGTCCACCTACGAGCAGTACTTC	CASSALQGSTYEQYF
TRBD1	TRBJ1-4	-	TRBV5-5	TGTGCCAGCAGCTTTTCCGGGGACAGGGACGAAAAACTGTTTTTT	CASSFSGDRDEKLFF
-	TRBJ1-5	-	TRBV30	TGTGCCTGGAGACGGGGTGGGCAGGGAGGTCAGCCCCAGCATTTT	CAWRRGGQGGQPQHF
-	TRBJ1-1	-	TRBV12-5	TGTGCTAGTGGTTGGGCAGGGAACACTGAAGCTTTCTTT	CASGWAGNTEAFF
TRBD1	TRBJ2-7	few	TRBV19	TGTGCCAGTAGCCAACAAGGACAGGGGTTGACCGAGCAGTACTTC	CASSQQGQGLTEQYF
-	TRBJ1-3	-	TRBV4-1	TGCGCCAGCAGCCAAGCTCCGCCCCAGGGGATTGCTGGAAACACCATATATTTT	CASSQAPPQGIAGNTIYF
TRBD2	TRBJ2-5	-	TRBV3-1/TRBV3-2	TGTGCCAGCAGACATGGACTAGCGGGGCAAGAGACCCAGTACTTC	CASRHGLAGQETQYF
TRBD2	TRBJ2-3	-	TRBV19	TGTGCCAGTAGTATCCTAGCGGGGGGCGCTAGCACAGATACGCAGTATTTT	CASSILAGGASTDTQYF
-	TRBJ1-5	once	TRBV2	TGTGCCAGCACATTCTATAGCAATCAGCCCCAGCATTTT	CASTFYSNQPQHF
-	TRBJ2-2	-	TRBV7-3	TGTGCCAGCAGCGTAAACACCGGGGAGCTGTTTTTT	CASSVNTGELFF
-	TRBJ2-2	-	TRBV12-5	TGTGCTAGTGGTTTGGGTATCACAGACACCGGGGAGCTGTTTTTT	CASGLGITDTGELFF
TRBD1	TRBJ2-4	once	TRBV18	TGTGCCAGCTCCCCGCTGGGACAGGCAAGGGACATTCAGTACTTC	CASSPLGQARDIQYF
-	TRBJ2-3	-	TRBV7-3	TGTGCCAGCAGCCCAAGCATAAACTTGCCAGATACGCAGTATTTT	CASSPSINLPDTQYF
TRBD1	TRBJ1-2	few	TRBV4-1	TGCGCCAGCAGCCAAGGGGACAGGAGCAACTATGGCTACACCTTC	CASSQGDRSNYGYTF
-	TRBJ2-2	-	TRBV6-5	TGTGCCAGCAGTTACTCGACTCAGAACACCGGGGAGCTGTTTTTT	CASSYSTQNTGELFF
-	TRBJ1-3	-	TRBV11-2	TGTGCCAGCAGCTTAGATTGGAGCTCTGGAAACACCATATATTTT	CASSLDWSSGNTIYF
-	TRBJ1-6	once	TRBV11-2	TGTGCCAGCAGCTTAAATAGTTTGAATTCACCCCTCCACTTT	CASSLNSLNSPLHF
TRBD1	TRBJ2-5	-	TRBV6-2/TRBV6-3	TGTGCCAGCAGTTACTCGGGACAGATAGAAGAGACCCAGTACTTC	CASSYSGQIEETQYF
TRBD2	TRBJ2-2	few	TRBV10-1	TGCGCCAGCAGGGGGGGGAGAACCGGGGAGCTGTTTTTT	CASRGGRTGELFF
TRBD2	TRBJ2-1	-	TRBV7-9	TGTGCCAGCAGCTACCCGGGACTAGCCCGACATGAGCAGTTCTTC	CASSYPGLARHEQFF
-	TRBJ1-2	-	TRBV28	TGTGCCAGCAGTTTACATCCAGATCTCTCTGGCTACACCTTC	CASSLHPDLSGYTF
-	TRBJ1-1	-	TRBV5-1	TGCGCCAGCAGCTTCGTCACCGGGAGAGACGCTGAAGCTTTCTTT	CASSFVTGRDAEAFF
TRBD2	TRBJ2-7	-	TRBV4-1	TGCGCCAGCAGCCAAGTCGCATCGGCGGGGGGGCAATACGAGCAGTACTTC	CASSQVASAGGQYEQYF
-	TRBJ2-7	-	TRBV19	TGTGCCAGTAGTATTAAACCAGGGCCCTCCTACGAGCAGTACTTC	CASSIKPGPSYEQYF
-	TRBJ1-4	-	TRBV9	TGTGCCAGCACCCGGGAGGAAAATGAAAAACTGTTTTTT	CASTREENEKLFF
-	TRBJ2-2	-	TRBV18	TGTGCCAGCTCACCACTGAGGGGCGGAGGGGACACCGGGGAGCTGTTTTTT	CASSPLRGGGDTGELFF
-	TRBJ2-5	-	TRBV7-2	TGTGCCAGCACTACCCCCGGGGAGACCCAGTACTTC	CASTTPGETQYF
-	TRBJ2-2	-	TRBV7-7	TGTGCTAGTTCGCAGTCCCCGAGGACCGGGGAGCTGTTTTTT	CASSQSPRTGELFF
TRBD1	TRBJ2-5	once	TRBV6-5	TGTGCCAGCAGTTACTCCGACAGGGTAGAGACCCAGTACTTC	CASSYSDRVETQYF
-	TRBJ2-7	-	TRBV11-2	TGTGCCAGCAGCTTACCCGGGACGGGGGCCTACGAGCAGTACTTC	CASSLPGTGAYEQYF
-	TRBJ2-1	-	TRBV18	TGTGCCAGCTCACCTTCGGGGGTGGCCGGCGGCATGGGTGAGCAGTTCTTC	CASSPSGVAGGMGEQFF
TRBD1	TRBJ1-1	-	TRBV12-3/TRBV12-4	TGTGCCAGCAGTTTACAGGGGGCGGCTGAAGCTTTCTTT	CASSLQGAAEAFF
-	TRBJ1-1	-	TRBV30	TGTGCCTGGAACCCGGACAGTGAACGTGAAGCTTTCTTT	CAWNPDSEREAFF
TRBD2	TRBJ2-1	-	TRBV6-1	TGTGCCAGCAGTGTCCCTAGCGGGGGCCCAGGGTTGGGAAATGAGCAGTTCTTC	CASSVPSGGPGLGNEQFF
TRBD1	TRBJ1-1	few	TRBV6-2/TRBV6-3	TGTGCCAGCAGTTACTCCCCGGGACAGATGAACACTGAAGCTTTCTTT	CASSYSPGQMNTEAFF
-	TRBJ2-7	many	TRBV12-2	TGTGCAAGTCGCTGTAGAGTTTGCGGGGGGGAGTACGAGCAGTACTTC	CASRCRVCGGEYEQYF
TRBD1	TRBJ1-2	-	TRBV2	TGTGCCAGCAGTGAAGGTGGGACAGGCTATGGCTACACCTTC	CASSEGGTGYGYTF
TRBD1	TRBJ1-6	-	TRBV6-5	TGTGCCAGCAGGACAGGGGGCTCTGGGTCACCCCTCCACTTT	CASRTGGSGSPLHF